This T cell receptor (beta chain) was obtained from a study of technical replicates of blood from a handful of donors (dated by TCRdb to the late 2010s). The CDR3 contains 15 residues, cysteine and phenylalanine counted. The DNA shown is the 45-base CDR3, in frame from base 1. Trimming costs V 3 bases and J 2 bases, and their ends lie 14 bases apart. The germline V gene (reference sequence) supplies CDR1 GTSNPN and CDR2 SVGIG. Library construction relied on the immunoSEQ multiplex PCR assay. The table was pulled from immuneACCESS by TCRdb, which kept in-frame rearrangements only. Such tables lose some clones; where checked, under half of the loss comes from unresolved V genes, and the rest has no known cause. This sample is represented by approximately 12,000 clones; 90% to 95% of them were singletons. Of the sample, 7.5% to 9% falls within the top ten clones. Concerning this clone: Its antigen is currently not known. No much larger clone exists at a distance of one base, and base qualities are not known.

The TCR comes from a human donor in good health. This chain is built from TRBV30 and TRBJ1-3, with the identity of the D gene unclear. The material sequenced was PBMCs. This receptor carries the CDR3 CAWRAPGRAGNTIYF. The bases are TGTGCCTGGAGGGCCCCGGGGAGGGCTGGAAACACCATATATTTT.